This TCR beta chain originates from a study of identical twins (dated by TCRdb to the mid-2010s). In terms of the full investigation: To test whether fetal clonotypes persist, the study used deep sequencing on TCR alpha and beta repertoires from monozygotic twins, unrelated adults of various ages, and cord blood. Replicate twin experiments were performed at different times using different library preparation protocols to rule out contamination. Broad study findings and their caveats: Out-of-frame TCR alpha sharing in monozygotic twins was systematically underestimated by recombination models, whereas sharing between unrelated individuals was in agreement with the recombination models. Compared with coincidental sharing between unrelated individuals, out-of-frame TCR alpha sequences shared between twins had an excess of sequences with low generation probability. Because the same donors could not be followed over many years, the conclusions depended on cross-sectional statistical analysis. Zero-insertion analyses could be partly confounded by invariant T cells such as MAIT and iNKT, although diverse VJ usage argued against such confounding for most clonotypes. The excess sharing between twins in beta out-of-frame sequences was weaker because fewer shared sequences reduced the signal-to-noise ratio. Fewer insertions were carried by abundant cord blood beta clonotypes, a similar but weaker trend appeared in young adult naive repertoires, and no such trend appeared in memory repertoires.

Every donor in the study was a healthy Caucasian. Three pairs of female monozygotic twins, all aged roughly 18 to 29 years, made up the twin cohort. CD4+ and CD8+ T cell populations were isolated with positive isolation kits from Invitrogen. The method behind the library was 5' RACE. Sequencing relied on an Illumina HiSeq 2000. A universal primer binding site was added through template switching, and the final cDNA carried a unique molecular identifier so that TCR cDNA molecules could be counted accurately. Specific primers in the conserved constant-segment region were used to synthesize first-strand cDNA for TCR alpha and beta chains. To control for contamination, each cDNA library was double barcoded with a SMART-Mk sample barcode plus Illumina barcodes. Two successive PCR steps introduced TruSeq adapter sequences along with Illumina sample barcodes. Sequencing of the TCR alpha and beta cDNA libraries was done on the Illumina HiSeq platform using custom primers. The published analysis was carried out like this. Unique molecular identifiers were extracted from raw reads with MiGEC, and CDR3 positions were determined with MiXCR. For each individual, recombination models were inferred using an EM algorithm with the repgenHMM and IGoR tools. The tcR package in R was used for shared clonotype analysis, with sharing normalized by the product of cloneset sizes. Out-of-frame nonproductive sequences were analyzed to study raw recombination free of thymic and clonal selection effects. TCRdb redid the processing of the public reads, applying fastp at Q25 and MiXCR, and retained in-frame beta chains. Each CDR3 protein appears once, grouped with its most common genes and DNA. TCRdb's processing, not the authors' own work, is the source of the V and J calls. The table for this sample lists around 500,000 distinct CDR3 sequences; approximately 15% of them were counted only once. Together, the top ten hold about 0.54% of the sample.

The CDR3 starts with the cysteine, ends with the phenylalanine, and has 14 residues. Of the read, only the CDR3 DNA is kept; its 42 bases are in frame from base 1. V loses 0 bases of germline sequence and J loses 11 bases, and the interval between the two ends is 16 bases. As encoded in the germline V gene (reference sequence), CDR1 is PRHDT while CDR2 is FYEKMQ. In its sample, this clonotype was seen a few times. Its antigen is still unknown. One base away there is no much larger clone; base qualities are not given. These data are also associated with another study on yellow fever vaccine responses in identical twins. Taken from the second paper: The T cell response to vaccination in identical twins was reported by the authors to appear partly convergent and partly personalized. In the study, vaccine-responding T cell clones were precisely tracked in identical twins.

The receptor's source is a woman aged 18-29 years in good health. Recombination linked TRBV13 to TRBJ1-1, and perhaps TRBD1 as D gene, on 5 matching bases. Material for sequencing was CD4+ T cells sorted from blood. The nucleotide sequence is given as TGTGCCAGCAGCTTAGGGCGGAAGGGGCTCCGGGCTTTCTTT. Translated, this is CASSLGRKGLRAFF.